What follows describes a single TCR beta chain. The antigen remains unidentified. It was with 60 Vbeta and 13 Jbeta primers that the PCR ran. Using immunoSEQ multiplex PCR, the repertoire was profiled, and TCRdb retains in-frame clones only, with some absent. The data contain 120,000 to 150,000 clones, around 83% of them seen just once; the ten biggest clones take up approximately 1.2%. This record belongs to a study of cytomegalovirus exposure and HLA in healthy donors. V shed 1 base and J shed 8 bases, with 8 bases lying between them. The germline V gene encodes CDR1 LNHDA and CDR2 SQIVND (reference sequence). The CDR3 is made up of 12 amino acids. General study results and limits: Being productive about 90% or about 30% of the time was typical of most TCR beta V segments in an earlier analysis.

Sequencing was carried out using PBMCs. The sequence was collected from a male donor in good health and CMV-seropositive. This chain connects TRBV19 to TRBJ1-2; D uncertain. This CDR3 is CASSIGVGGYTF. The CDR3 nucleotides are TGTGCCAGTAGTATAGGGGTCGGGGGCTACACCTTC.